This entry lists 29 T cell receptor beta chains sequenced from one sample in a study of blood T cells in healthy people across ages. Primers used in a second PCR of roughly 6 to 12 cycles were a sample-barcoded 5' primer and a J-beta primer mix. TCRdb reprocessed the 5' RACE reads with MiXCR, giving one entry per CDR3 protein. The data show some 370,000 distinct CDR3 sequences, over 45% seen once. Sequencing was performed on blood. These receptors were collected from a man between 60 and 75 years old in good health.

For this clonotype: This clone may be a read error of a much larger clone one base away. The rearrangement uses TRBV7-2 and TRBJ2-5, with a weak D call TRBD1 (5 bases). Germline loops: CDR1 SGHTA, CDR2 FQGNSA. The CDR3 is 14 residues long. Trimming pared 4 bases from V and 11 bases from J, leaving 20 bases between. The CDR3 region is CASSSKGLSNEQYF. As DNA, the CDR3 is TGTGCCAGCAGCTCAAAGGGGTTAAGCAATGAGCAGTACTTC.

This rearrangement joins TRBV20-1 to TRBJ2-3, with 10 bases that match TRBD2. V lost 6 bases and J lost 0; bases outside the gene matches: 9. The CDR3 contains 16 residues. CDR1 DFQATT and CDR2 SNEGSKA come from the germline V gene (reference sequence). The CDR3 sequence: CSATASGRRSTDTQYF. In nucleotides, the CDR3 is TGCAGTGCCACGGCTAGCGGGAGAAGGAGCACAGATACGCAGTATTTT.

CDR3 in DNA: TGTGCCAGCAGTTTACGGGGAGACCTAGGGTACGAGCAGTACTTC. It encodes CASSLRGDLGYEQYF. The rearrangement joins TRBV27 to TRBJ2-7; the D gene is possibly TRBD2 (5 bases). V lost 2 bases and J 4 bases, leaving 15 bases between the germline ends. The CDR3 has 15 amino acids. Germline CDR1 and CDR2: MNHEY and SMNVEV (reference sequence).

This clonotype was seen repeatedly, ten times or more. CDR3 in DNA: TGTGCCAGCAGTTTGACAGGGGGCCACACAGATACGCAGTATTTT. It specifies CASSLTGGHTDTQYF. The chain carries TRBV6-5 and TRBJ2-3; 10 nucleotides line up with TRBD1. Germline-derived CDR1 and CDR2 are MNHEY and SVGAGI. This CDR3 is built from 15 residues. The trim removed 4 bases at V and 2 bases at J, leaving 3 bases unmatched.

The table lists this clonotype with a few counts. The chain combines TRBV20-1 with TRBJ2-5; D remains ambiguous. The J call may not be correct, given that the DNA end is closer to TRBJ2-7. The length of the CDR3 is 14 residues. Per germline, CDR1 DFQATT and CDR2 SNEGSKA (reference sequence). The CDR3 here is CSALNLMSSYEQYF. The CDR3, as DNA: TGCAGTGCTCTTAACTTGATGAGTAGTTACGAGCAGTACTTC.

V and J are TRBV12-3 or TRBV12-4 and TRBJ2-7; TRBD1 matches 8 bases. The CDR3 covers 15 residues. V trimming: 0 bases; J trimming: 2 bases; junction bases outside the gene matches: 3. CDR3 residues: CASSLAGTGTYEQYF. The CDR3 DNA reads TGTGCCAGCAGTTTAGCTGGGACAGGTACCTACGAGCAGTACTTC.

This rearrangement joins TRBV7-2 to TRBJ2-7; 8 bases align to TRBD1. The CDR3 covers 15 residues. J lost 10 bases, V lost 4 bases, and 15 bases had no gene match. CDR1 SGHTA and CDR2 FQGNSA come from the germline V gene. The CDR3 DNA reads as TGTGCCAGCAGCTCGACCGGGACAGGCCTTATGGCCCAGTACTTC. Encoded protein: CASSSTGTGLMAQYF.

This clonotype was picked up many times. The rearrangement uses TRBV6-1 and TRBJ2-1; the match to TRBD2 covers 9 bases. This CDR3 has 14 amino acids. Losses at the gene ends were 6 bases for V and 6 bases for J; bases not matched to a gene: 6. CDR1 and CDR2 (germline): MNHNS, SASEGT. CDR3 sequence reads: CASSGTSRLNEQFF. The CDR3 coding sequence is TGTGCCAGCAGCGGGACTAGCCGACTCAATGAGCAGTTCTTC.

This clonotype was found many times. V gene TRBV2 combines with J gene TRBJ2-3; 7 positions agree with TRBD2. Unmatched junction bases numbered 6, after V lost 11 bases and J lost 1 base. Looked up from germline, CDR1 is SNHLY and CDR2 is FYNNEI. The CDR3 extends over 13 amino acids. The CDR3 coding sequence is TGTGCCTCGGCGGGGGTTGGCACAGATACGCAGTATTTT. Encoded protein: CASAGVGTDTQYF.

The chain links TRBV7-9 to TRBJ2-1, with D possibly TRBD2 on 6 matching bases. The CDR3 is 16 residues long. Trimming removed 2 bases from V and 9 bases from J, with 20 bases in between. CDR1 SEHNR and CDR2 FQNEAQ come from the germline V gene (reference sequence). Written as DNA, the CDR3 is TGTGCCAGCAGCTTAAGGGCGGGATATGGAACGGGTGAGCAGTTCTTC. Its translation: CASSLRAGYGTGEQFF.

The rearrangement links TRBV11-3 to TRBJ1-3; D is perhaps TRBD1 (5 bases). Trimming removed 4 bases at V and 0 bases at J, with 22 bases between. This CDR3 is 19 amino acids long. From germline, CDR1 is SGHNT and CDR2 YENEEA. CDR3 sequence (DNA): TGTGCCAGCAGCTACTACAGGTTACAGGACCGATTCTCTGGAAACACCATATATTTT. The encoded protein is CASSYYRLQDRFSGNTIYF.

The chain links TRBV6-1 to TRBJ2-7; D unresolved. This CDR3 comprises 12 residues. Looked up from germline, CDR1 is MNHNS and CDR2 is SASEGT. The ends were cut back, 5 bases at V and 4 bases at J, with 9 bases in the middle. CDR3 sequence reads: CASSQTQYEQYF. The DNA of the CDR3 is TGTGCCAGCAGTCAAACGCAATACGAGCAGTACTTC.

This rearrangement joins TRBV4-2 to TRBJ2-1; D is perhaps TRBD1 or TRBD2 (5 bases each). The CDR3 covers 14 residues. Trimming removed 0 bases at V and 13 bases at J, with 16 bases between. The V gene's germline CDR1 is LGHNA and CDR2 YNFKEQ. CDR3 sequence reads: CASSQDPVGETQFF. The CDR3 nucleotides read TGTGCCAGCAGCCAAGACCCAGTGGGGGAGACCCAGTTCTTC.

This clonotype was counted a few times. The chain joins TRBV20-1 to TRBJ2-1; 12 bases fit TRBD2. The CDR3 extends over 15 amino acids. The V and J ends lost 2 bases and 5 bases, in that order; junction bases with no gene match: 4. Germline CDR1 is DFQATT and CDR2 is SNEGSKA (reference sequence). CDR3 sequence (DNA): TGCAGTGCTAGACAACTAGCGGGAGGTCACAATGAGCAGTTCTTC. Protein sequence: CSARQLAGGHNEQFF.

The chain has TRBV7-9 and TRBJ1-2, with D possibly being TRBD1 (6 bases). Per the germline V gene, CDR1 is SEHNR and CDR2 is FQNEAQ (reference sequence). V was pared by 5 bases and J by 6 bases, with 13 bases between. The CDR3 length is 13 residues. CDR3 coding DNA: TGTGCCAGCAGCGCGTGGACAGTGAATGGCTACACCTTC. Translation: CASSAWTVNGYTF.

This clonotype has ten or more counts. As DNA, the CDR3 is TGTGCCAGCAGTTTATCAGGAGGGGGAAATCAGCCCCAGCATTTT. It translates to CASSLSGGGNQPQHF. The chain is built from TRBV28 and TRBJ1-5, with D possibly being TRBD1 (6 bases). Between the trimmed V and J ends, which lost 1 base and 4 bases, there was a span of 11 bases. The germline gives CDR1 MDHEN, CDR2 SYDVKM. This CDR3 has 15 amino acids. The full variable domain, its missing parts supplied by reference TRBV28 and TRBJ1-5, is DVKVTQSSRYLVKRTGEKVFLECVQDMDHENMFWYRQDPGLGLRLIYFSYDVKMKEKGDIPEGYSVSREKKERFSLILESASTNQTSMYLCASSLSGGGNQPQHFGDGTRLSIL.

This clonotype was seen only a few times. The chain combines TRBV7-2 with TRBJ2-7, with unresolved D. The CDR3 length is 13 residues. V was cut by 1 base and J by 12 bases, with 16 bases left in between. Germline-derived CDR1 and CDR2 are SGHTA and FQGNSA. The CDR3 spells CASSLGSGLRPYF. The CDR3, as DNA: TGTGCCAGCAGCTTAGGTTCGGGCCTCCGACCGTACTTC.

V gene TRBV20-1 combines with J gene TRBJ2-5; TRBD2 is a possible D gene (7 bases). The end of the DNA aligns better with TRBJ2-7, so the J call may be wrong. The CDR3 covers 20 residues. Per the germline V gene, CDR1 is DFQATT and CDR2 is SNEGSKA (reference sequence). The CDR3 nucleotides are TGCAGTGCTAGACCCCAAACCCGGACAGCTCACCGGGACTACCTCTACGAGCAGTACTTC. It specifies CSARPQTRTAHRDYLYEQYF.

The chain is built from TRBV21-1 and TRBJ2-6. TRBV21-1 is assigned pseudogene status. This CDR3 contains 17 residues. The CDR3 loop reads CASGKGPGVSGANVLTF. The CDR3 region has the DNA TGTGCCAGCGGCAAAGGTCCCGGAGTCTCTGGGGCCAACGTCCTGACTTTC.

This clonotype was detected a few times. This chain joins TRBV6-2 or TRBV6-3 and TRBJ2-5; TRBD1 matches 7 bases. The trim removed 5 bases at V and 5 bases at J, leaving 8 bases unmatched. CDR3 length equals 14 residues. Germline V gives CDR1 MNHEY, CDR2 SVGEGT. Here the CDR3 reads CASSRNRGGETQYF. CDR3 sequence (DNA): TGTGCCAGCAGTCGGAACAGGGGCGGTGAGACCCAGTACTTC.

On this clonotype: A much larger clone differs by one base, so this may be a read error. The CDR3 sequence: CTSNEGTYEQYF. In nucleotides, the CDR3 is TGTACCAGCAATGAGGGTACCTACGAGCAGTACTTC. The chain is built from TRBV28 and TRBJ2-7; maybe TRBD2 (5 bases). This CDR3 is 12 amino acids long. Germline CDR1 is MDHEN and CDR2 is SYDVKM.

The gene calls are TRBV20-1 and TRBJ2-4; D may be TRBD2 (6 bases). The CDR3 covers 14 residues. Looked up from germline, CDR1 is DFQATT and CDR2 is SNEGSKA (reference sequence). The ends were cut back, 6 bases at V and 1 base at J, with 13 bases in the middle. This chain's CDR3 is CSASAGLAKNIQYF. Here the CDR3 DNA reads TGCAGTGCCTCAGCGGGTCTTGCCAAAAACATTCAGTACTTC.

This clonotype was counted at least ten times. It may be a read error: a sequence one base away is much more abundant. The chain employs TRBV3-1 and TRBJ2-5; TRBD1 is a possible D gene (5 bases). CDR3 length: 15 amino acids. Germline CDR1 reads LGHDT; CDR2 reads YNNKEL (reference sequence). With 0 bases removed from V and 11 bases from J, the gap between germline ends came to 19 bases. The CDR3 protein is CASSQDGQGYNEQYF. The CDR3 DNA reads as TGTGCCAGCAGCCAAGATGGGCAGGGCTACAATGAGCAGTACTTC.

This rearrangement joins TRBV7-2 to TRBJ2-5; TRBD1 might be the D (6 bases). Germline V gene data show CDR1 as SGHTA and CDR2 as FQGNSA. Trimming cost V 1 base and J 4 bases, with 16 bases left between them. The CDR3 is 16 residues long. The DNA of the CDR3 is TGTGCCAGCAGCTTAGGGGGGCTCGGGTCGAGAGAGACCCAGTACTTC. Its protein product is CASSLGGLGSRETQYF. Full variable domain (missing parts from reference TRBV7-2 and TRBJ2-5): GAGVSQSPSNKVTEKGKDVELRCDPISGHTALYWYRQSLGQGLEFLIYFQGNSAPDKSGLPSDRFSAERTGGSVSTLTIQRTQQEDSAVYLCASSLGGLGSRETQYFGPGTRLLVL.

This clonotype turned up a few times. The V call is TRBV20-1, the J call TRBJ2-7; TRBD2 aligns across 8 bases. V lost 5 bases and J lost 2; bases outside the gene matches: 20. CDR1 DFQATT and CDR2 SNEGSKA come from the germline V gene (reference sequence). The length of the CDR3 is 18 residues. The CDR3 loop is CSALHGRGLKSPAYEQYF. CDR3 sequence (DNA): TGCAGTGCTCTCCACGGGAGGGGACTGAAAAGCCCTGCCTACGAGCAGTACTTC.

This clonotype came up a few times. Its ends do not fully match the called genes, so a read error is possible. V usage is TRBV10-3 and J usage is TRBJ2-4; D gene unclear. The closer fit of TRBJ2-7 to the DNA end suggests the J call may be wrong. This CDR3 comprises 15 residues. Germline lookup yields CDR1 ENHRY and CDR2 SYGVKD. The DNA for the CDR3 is TGTGCCATCAGTGAGATGGTGGGTCCCTCCCACGAGCAGTACTTC. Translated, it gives CAISEMVGPSHEQYF.

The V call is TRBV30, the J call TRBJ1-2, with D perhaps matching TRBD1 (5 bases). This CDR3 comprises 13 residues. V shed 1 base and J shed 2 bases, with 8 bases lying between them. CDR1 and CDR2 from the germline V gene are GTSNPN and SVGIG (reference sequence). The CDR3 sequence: CAWSAGDNYGYTF. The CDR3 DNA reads TGTGCCTGGAGTGCTGGGGACAACTATGGCTACACCTTC.

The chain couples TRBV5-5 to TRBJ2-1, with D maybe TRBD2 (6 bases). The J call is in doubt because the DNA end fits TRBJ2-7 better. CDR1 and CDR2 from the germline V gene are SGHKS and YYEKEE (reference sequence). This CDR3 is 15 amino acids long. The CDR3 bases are TGTGCCAGCGGTCGGGGGAGCGGGTCTTACAATGAGCAGTACTTC. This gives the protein CASGRGSGSYNEQYF.

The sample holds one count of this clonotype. The CDR3 protein is CASSRGYGQYF. The CDR3 nucleotides are TGTGCCAGCAGTAGGGGTTACGGGCAGTACTTC. The V gene is TRBV12-3 or TRBV12-4, the J gene TRBJ2-5; the D gene is possibly TRBD1 (5 bases). This CDR3 is 11 amino acids long. Trimming shortened V by 5 bases and J by 11 bases, and 12 bases separated the two germline ends.